This TCR beta chain was found in a study of memory CD4+ T cells and cytomegalovirus serostatus. There are 12 residues in the CDR3. The germline V and J ends were trimmed by 2 bases and 13 bases, with 15 bases remaining between them. Germline lookup yields CDR1 GTSNPN and CDR2 SVGIG (reference sequence). With regard to this clone: Its antigen is currently unknown.

Findings of the study overall: Median bootstrapped AUC for CMV status was approximately 0.96 originally, approximately 0.93 US-trained.

The sort gate was single viable CD3+CD4+CD8-CD45RO+ cells for memory CD4+ T cells. The method was immunoSEQ multiplex PCR; TCRdb's version includes in-frame clones alone and lacks a portion of them. The sample holds tens of thousands of clones, 70% to 80% seen once. The rearrangement links TRBV30 to TRBJ1-3; D might be TRBD1 (6 bases). The sample taken for sequencing was memory CD4+ T cells from blood. The TCR originated in an adult in good health and CMV-seronegative. DNA of the CDR3: TGTGCCTGGAGTCGATCCGGACAGCAGATATATTTT. Protein sequence: CAWSRSGQQIYF.